This TCR beta chain was captured by sequencing in a study of blood T cell repertoires in COVID-19. Per the original data handling: Cell counts per sample came from amplifying reference gene primers. Repertoires were generated with immunoSEQ multiplex PCR, while TCRdb's copy carries only in-frame clones and drops some. For V, J and clone size, that table is used; D and trimming come from the DNA. Of 300,000 to 400,000 clones in the sample, approximately 88% are singletons; the top ten hold 9.9%. This sequence originates from a man younger than 40 with COVID-19, enrolled during active disease. The sample comprised peripheral blood.

The CDR3 DNA follows: TGTGCCAGCTCACCACCGGGAGGGCTTGAAGCTTTCTTT. This translates into CASSPPGGLEAFF. This chain joins TRBV18 and TRBJ1-1; D is ambiguous. CDR1 KGHSH and CDR2 LQKENI come from the germline V gene. Trimming took 0 bases from V and 7 from J, leaving 9 bases between them. The CDR3 contains 13 residues.